Below, one T cell receptor beta chain is given with its context. Its antigen is not identified. The data were obtained in a study of CD8 T cells in ankylosing spondylitis. V lost 4 bases and J lost 4, with 8 bases in between. Germline assignment: CDR1 SNHLY and CDR2 FYNNEI. This CDR3 has 13 amino acids. Study outcomes and limitations: Seemingly characteristic of ankylosing spondylitis blood was a TCR beta motif consisting of eight highly homologous variants.

TCRdb reanalysed the 5' RACE reads using MiXCR and keeps one entry per CDR3 protein. The data contain about 800,000 distinct CDR3 sequences, 10% to 15% of them seen just once; the ten biggest clones take up 0.51%. The sequence derives from a male donor with ankylosing spondylitis. Sequenced sample: blood, either unsorted or a sorted T cell fraction (not recorded which). This chain links TRBV2 with TRBJ2-1, with a weak D call TRBD2 (6 bases). CDR3: CASSAGDYNEQFF. The CDR3 DNA follows: TGTGCCAGCAGTGCGGGGGATTACAATGAGCAGTTCTTC.